The 26 T cell receptor beta chains listed next were all sequenced from one sample in a study of technical replicates of blood from a few donors (dated by TCRdb to about 2017). Libraries were prepared through the immunoSEQ multiplex PCR assay. TCRdb took over this immuneACCESS table, retaining in-frame rearrangements with V and J assigned. Such tables are incomplete; in checked studies, under half of the missing clones stem from an unresolved V gene, and the remainder is unexplained. Recorded for this sample are about 61,000 clones; about 97% of them occurred a single time. 0.15% to 0.25% of the sample comes from the top ten. Input material: T cells isolated from PBMCs. These TCRs come from a human donor in good health.

The V call is TRBV4-1, the J call TRBJ2-7; no clear D gene. There are 16 residues in the CDR3. The ends were cut back, 4 bases at V and 2 bases at J, with 18 bases in the middle. CDR1 is MGHRA and CDR2 is YSYEKL in the germline V gene. The CDR3 is CASSPEEVVVTYEQYF. As DNA, the CDR3 is TGCGCCAGCAGCCCGGAAGAGGTTGTGGTTACCTACGAGCAGTACTTC.

This chain joins TRBV28 and TRBJ2-1; the match to TRBD1 covers 11 bases. V lost 8 bases to trimming and J lost 8 bases; unmatched junction nucleotides: 8. CDR1 and CDR2 (germline): MDHEN, SYDVKM. This CDR3 is built from 14 residues. The CDR3 sequence: CASGRGQGVYEQFF. The CDR3 DNA reads TGTGCCAGCGGGAGGGGACAGGGGGTTTATGAGCAGTTCTTC.

V gene TRBV10-1 combines with J gene TRBJ2-1; 8 bases agree with TRBD1. The CDR3 consists of 15 residues. Germline lookup yields CDR1 WNHNN and CDR2 SYGVQD (reference sequence). Trimming at V came to 6 bases and at J to 2 bases, leaving 6 bases not matched to a gene. The CDR3, as DNA: TGCGCCAGCAGGAGGGACAGGAGCGCCTACAATGAGCAGTTCTTC. Amino acid sequence: CASRRDRSAYNEQFF.

The chain joins TRBV14 to TRBJ2-7; 7 bases align to TRBD2. V lost 6 bases to trimming and J lost 5 bases; unmatched junction nucleotides: 10. Germline V gene lookup returns CDR1 SGHDN and CDR2 FVKESK. The CDR3 is made up of 14 amino acids. The CDR3 reads CASSYLAVGDEQYF. The CDR3 bases are TGTGCCAGCAGTTATCTAGCGGTCGGCGACGAGCAGTACTTC.

The chain combines TRBV4-2 with TRBJ2-7, with 12 bases matching TRBD1. Germline V gene lookup returns CDR1 LGHNA and CDR2 YNFKEQ. The V segment lost 3 bases and the J segment 5 bases; nucleotides outside the gene matches: 5. The CDR3 is made up of 15 amino acids. DNA of the CDR3: TGTGCCAGCAGCCAGCCCGGGACAGGGGGCCACGAGCAGTACTTC. Amino acid sequence: CASSQPGTGGHEQYF.

This rearrangement joins TRBV7-2 to TRBJ2-7; 7 nucleotides agree with TRBD1. The CDR3 has 15 amino acids. Unmatched junction bases numbered 7, after V lost 2 bases and J lost 3 bases. In germline, CDR1 is SGHTA, CDR2 FQGNSA. CDR3: CASSLISGQFYEQYF. In nucleotides, the CDR3 is TGTGCCAGCAGCTTAATCTCGGGACAGTTCTACGAGCAGTACTTC.

The V and J genes are TRBV7-2 and TRBJ2-7, with 8 bases aligning to TRBD2. The CDR3 runs to 15 residues. Trimming at V came to 4 bases and at J to 3 bases, leaving 8 bases not matched to a gene. The germline V gene has CDR1 SGHTA and CDR2 FQGNSA. CDR3 sequence (DNA): TGTGCCAGCAGCTGGGGAGCGGGAGAATTCTACGAGCAGTACTTC. Translated: CASSWGAGEFYEQYF.

Details on this clone: The junction differs from germline at one of its ends, possibly a read error. The V gene is TRBV5-4, the J gene TRBJ1-2; 9 bases agree with TRBD1. This CDR3 is built from 15 residues. CDR1 and CDR2 from the germline V gene are SGHNT and YYREEE (reference sequence). The DNA for the CDR3 is TGTGCCAGCAGCTACCCACAGGGGGCGGCCGAACTGCCTGACTTC. This gives the protein CASSYPQGAAELPDF.

The chain links TRBV2 to TRBJ2-7; 7 bases align to TRBD2. The CDR3 totals 13 residues. The trim removed 6 bases at V and 1 base at J, leaving 3 bases unmatched. In germline, CDR1 is SNHLY, CDR2 FYNNEI. The CDR3 region is CASRGTNSYEQYF. For the CDR3, the DNA is TGTGCCAGCAGAGGGACTAATTCCTACGAGCAGTACTTC.

V is TRBV9 and J is TRBJ2-1; 10 bases match TRBD2. From germline, CDR1 is SGDLS and CDR2 YYNGEE. This CDR3 has 15 amino acids. V gave up 2 bases and J gave up 9 bases; unmatched junction bases: 8. Here the CDR3 DNA reads TGTGCCAGCAGCGTTTCAGCGGGAGGGACGGGTGAGCAGTTCTTC. This gives the protein CASSVSAGGTGEQFF.

The gene calls are TRBV2 and TRBJ2-6; D gene unclear. There are 17 residues in the CDR3. Trimming removed 6 bases at V and 3 bases at J, with 18 bases between. The V gene's germline CDR1 is SNHLY and CDR2 FYNNEI. Here the CDR3 reads CASSALQSTRGANVLTF. The CDR3 DNA sequence: TGTGCCAGCAGCGCACTTCAGTCGACACGTGGGGCCAACGTCCTGACTTTC.

Only one count was recorded for this clone. The chain's CDR3 is CASSVESTGYGYTF. CDR3 bases: TGTGCCAGCAGCGTAGAGTCGACAGGCTATGGCTACACCTTC. The chain couples TRBV9 to TRBJ1-2; D possibly corresponds to TRBD1 (6 bases). Germline values: CDR1 SGDLS, CDR2 YYNGEE. The ends were cut back, 0 bases at V and 4 bases at J, with 10 bases in the middle. There are 14 residues in the CDR3.

V and J are TRBV5-1 and TRBJ1-1; D possibly corresponds to TRBD1 (6 bases). The CDR3 is made up of 15 amino acids. V was trimmed by 0 bases and J by 1 base, leaving 10 bases between them. Germline CDR1 is SGHRS and CDR2 is YFSETQ. CDR3 nucleotide sequence: TGCGCCAGCAGCTTGGAACAGGGCTCGAACACTGAAGCTTTCTTT. Residues: CASSLEQGSNTEAFF.

The chain uses TRBV11-1 and TRBJ1-1; D is ambiguous. Germline V gene lookup returns CDR1 SGHAT and CDR2 FQDESV (reference sequence). The CDR3 has 15 amino acids. Trimming took 1 base from V and 4 from J, leaving 13 bases between them. The CDR3 is CASSLERAGRTEAFF. Here the CDR3 DNA reads TGTGCCAGCAGCTTAGAGAGGGCAGGACGCACTGAAGCTTTCTTT.

The chain combines TRBV10-2 with TRBJ2-7; D possibly corresponds to TRBD2 (6 bases). This CDR3 is 14 amino acids long. The germline CDR1 and CDR2 sequences are WSHSY and SAAADI. The V gene lost 7 bases and the J gene lost 1 base, with 14 bases spanning the gap. The CDR3 spells CASTPGLSSYEQYF. The DNA of the CDR3 is TGCGCCAGCACCCCGGGACTGAGTTCCTACGAGCAGTACTTC.

This sequence joins TRBV5-1 and TRBJ1-1, with 11 nucleotides matching TRBD1. Germline lookup yields CDR1 SGHRS and CDR2 YFSETQ. This CDR3 region has 14 residues. After removal of 4 bases from V and 3 bases from J, the junction contained 2 bases not matched to a gene. This CDR3 reads CASSTGQGDTEAFF. In DNA form, the CDR3 reads TGCGCCAGCAGCACGGGACAGGGGGACACTGAAGCTTTCTTT.

This clone was seen a few times. The chain links TRBV7-9 to TRBJ2-1, with D tentatively TRBD1 (5 bases). The CDR3 is made up of 11 amino acids. Germline loops: CDR1 SEHNR, CDR2 FQNEAQ (reference sequence). Trimming took off 4 bases at V and 8 bases at J, with 6 bases between the two ends. The CDR3 reads CASSSTDEQFF. DNA for the CDR3: TGTGCCAGCAGCTCGACAGATGAGCAGTTCTTC.

The V and J genes are TRBV11-3 and TRBJ2-7; TRBD2 matches at 7 bases. Germline lookup yields CDR1 SGHNT and CDR2 YENEEA. The CDR3 extends over 15 amino acids. J lost 2 bases, V lost 1 base, and 5 bases had no gene match. The CDR3 loop reads CASSLGGGGTYEQYF. As DNA, the CDR3 is TGTGCCAGCAGCTTAGGGGGGGGAGGCACCTACGAGCAGTACTTC.

The J gene is TRBJ2-7, the V gene TRBV6-1, with 8 positions matching TRBD1. Germline values: CDR1 MNHNS, CDR2 SASEGT. The CDR3 has 13 amino acids. V lost 10 bases to trimming and J lost 0 bases; unmatched junction nucleotides: 5. The CDR3 region has the DNA TGTGCCACCAGACAGGGGAACTCCTACGAGCAGTACTTC. It codes for CATRQGNSYEQYF.

CDR3 loop: CASSHLSGARLAGGELFF. CDR3 in DNA: TGTGCCAGCAGCCATCTTAGCGGGGCTCGACTTGCGGGCGGGGAGCTGTTTTTT. The V call is TRBV14, the J call TRBJ2-2; 8 bases map to TRBD2. The CDR3 is 18 residues long. Trimming cost V 3 bases and J 7 bases; bases outside gene matches: 16. Germline V gene data show CDR1 as SGHDN and CDR2 as FVKESK.

The chain's CDR3 is CASSRGGEQYF. As DNA, the CDR3 is TGTGCCAGCAGCAGGGGTGGTGAGCAGTACTTC. This chain links TRBV6-1 with TRBJ2-7, with a tentative D call TRBD1 (6 bases). The CDR3 sequence is 11 residues long. Germline-derived CDR1 and CDR2 are MNHNS and SASEGT. The ends were cut back, 6 bases at V and 7 bases at J, with 10 bases in the middle.

The J gene is TRBJ1-5, the V gene TRBV7-8; D is unresolved. CDR3 length: 15 amino acids. Per the germline V gene, CDR1 is SGHVS and CDR2 is FQNEAQ. The V and J ends lost 5 bases and 6 bases respectively, with 17 bases between them. CDR3 nucleotide sequence: TGTGCCAGCAGCCAACCTGGGGAGATAGGTCAGCCCCAGCATTTT. This encodes CASSQPGEIGQPQHF. The whole variable domain, filled in from reference TRBV7-8 and TRBJ1-5, reads GAGVSQSPRYKVAKRGQDVALRCDPISGHVSLFWYQQALGQGPEFLTYFQNEAQLDKSGLPSDRFFAERPEGSVSTLKIQRTQQEDSAVYLCASSQPGEIGQPQHFGDGTRLSIL.

V usage is TRBV6-5 and J usage is TRBJ2-7; 7 positions match TRBD1. The V gene end was trimmed by 8 bases and the J gene end by 0 bases; junction bases not matched to a gene: 10. Germline V gene sequence: CDR1 MNHEY, CDR2 SVGAGI. The CDR3 totals 15 residues. DNA for the CDR3: TGTGCCAGCGGAACTAACCGGGACAGCTCCTACGAGCAGTACTTC. This sequence encodes CASGTNRDSSYEQYF.

V is TRBV19 and J is TRBJ2-2, with D tentatively TRBD2 (5 bases). CDR3 length: 15 amino acids. The V gene's germline CDR1 is LNHDA and CDR2 SQIVND (reference sequence). V lost 6 bases, J lost 6 bases, and 17 bases lay in between. The CDR3 DNA follows: TGTGCCAGTAGAGTTCTTAGCGTTTTGGCCGGGGAGCTGTTTTTT. Translating gives CASRVLSVLAGELFF.

This CDR3 reads CASAGTGPYEQYF. DNA for the CDR3: TGCGCCAGCGCCGGGACAGGGCCCTACGAGCAGTACTTC. The rearrangement links TRBV5-1 to TRBJ2-7; 9 bases line up with TRBD1. The CDR3 extends over 13 amino acids. Per germline, CDR1 SGHRS and CDR2 YFSETQ. Germline trimming cut 7 bases from V and 2 bases from J; bases unmatched to any gene: 4.

The chain employs TRBV5-6 and TRBJ1-6; no firm D call. Germline assignment: CDR1 SGHDT and CDR2 YYEEEE. The germline V and J ends were trimmed by 3 bases and 16 bases, with 14 bases remaining between them. The CDR3 is made up of 12 amino acids. As DNA, the CDR3 is TGTGCCAGCAGCTACAGAATCCCGGAACTCCACTTT. It specifies CASSYRIPELHF.